These 24 T cell receptor beta chains came from one sample sequenced in a study of T cells in Graves' hyperthyroidism and ophthalmopathy (dated by TCRdb to the late 2010s). The library was generated by multiplex PCR. The reads were generated on an Illumina HiSeq 2000. Amplification of TCR beta CDR3 regions was carried out from RNA transcripts. A first-round RT-PCR of the TCR CDR3 used the HTBI primer set with the Qiagen OneStep RT-PCR kit. Starting from the raw public reads, TCRdb applied fastp trimming at Q25, assembled clones with MiXCR and retained in-frame beta chains. Identical CDR3 proteins give one entry, which carries the most common genes and DNA. In this sample the table shows 300,000 to 400,000 distinct CDR3 sequences, roughly 23% of which occur a single time. Jointly, the top ten make up roughly 52% of the sample. Sequencing used blood. These receptor sequences come from a woman aged 45-65 years with Graves' hyperthyroidism.

This sequence joins TRBV2 and TRBJ2-2; TRBD1 aligns across 9 bases. In germline, CDR1 is SNHLY, CDR2 FYNNEI. Trimming at V came to 6 bases and at J to 7 bases, leaving 9 bases not matched to a gene. The CDR3 has 15 amino acids. The CDR3, as DNA: TGTGCCAGCAGGAACAGGGGGCGGGAAGACGGGGAGCTGTTTTTT. It yields the protein CASRNRGREDGELFF.

Ten or more counts support this clonotype. DNA for the CDR3: TGTGCCAGCAGTAGCCCTCTAGGAACCCAGCCCCAGCATTTT. Protein sequence: CASSSPLGTQPQHF. The chain is built from TRBV28 and TRBJ1-5; no reliable D call. CDR3 length equals 14 residues. The germline V gene has CDR1 MDHEN and CDR2 SYDVKM. V was pared by 5 bases and J by 7 bases, with 15 bases between.

Many counts were recorded for this clonotype. The chain has TRBV10-3 and TRBJ1-2; D remains unclear. There are 13 residues in the CDR3. The germline CDR1 and CDR2 sequences are ENHRY and SYGVKD. V lost 3 bases and J lost 3, with 8 bases in between. CDR3 DNA sequence: TGTGCCATCAGTGACGGGCGGCACTATGGCTACACCTTC. It specifies CAISDGRHYGYTF.

This clonotype was observed at least ten times. The V call is TRBV7-8, the J call TRBJ2-7; 12 nucleotides match TRBD2. J lost 4 bases, V lost 4 bases, and 8 bases had no gene match. The CDR3 sequence is 16 residues long. The germline gives CDR1 SGHVS, CDR2 FQNEAQ. CDR3 region: CASSSPTSGGPYEQYF. The DNA of the CDR3 is TGTGCCAGCAGCTCTCCGACTAGCGGGGGTCCTTACGAGCAGTACTTC.

In its sample, this clonotype was seen a few times. CDR3 region: CAWSVSQGIYQPQHF. In nucleotides, the CDR3 is TGTGCCTGGAGTGTAAGCCAGGGAATCTATCAGCCCCAGCATTTT. The chain carries TRBV30 and TRBJ1-5; D is perhaps TRBD1 (5 bases). The V gene lost 0 bases and the J gene lost 5 bases, with 14 bases spanning the gap. CDR3 length: 15 amino acids. Germline loops: CDR1 GTSNPN, CDR2 SVGIG (reference sequence).

The chain is built from TRBV28 and TRBJ1-4; the match to TRBD1 covers 11 bases. CDR3 length: 18 residues. Germline values: CDR1 MDHEN, CDR2 SYDVKM. V shed 4 bases and J 3 bases; nucleotides not matched to a gene: 10. The CDR3 reads CASSSPRGTGGPNEKLFF. CDR3 in DNA: TGTGCCAGCAGTTCGCCCAGAGGGACAGGGGGACCTAATGAAAAACTGTTTTTT.

The chain couples TRBV27 to TRBJ2-1; TRBD2 is a possible D gene (5 bases). There are 17 residues in the CDR3. The V gene lost 4 bases and the J gene lost 0 bases, with 16 bases spanning the gap. Germline CDR1 is MNHEY and CDR2 is SMNVEV (reference sequence). The CDR3, as DNA: TGTGCCAGCAGTTCCGGACTGAGGGCCCTCTCCTACAATGAGCAGTTCTTC. The encoded protein is CASSSGLRALSYNEQFF.

This clonotype was seen repeatedly, ten times or more. This chain uses TRBV7-9 with TRBJ1-2; no clear D. Trimming pared 1 base from V and 2 bases from J, leaving 11 bases between. This CDR3 has 15 residues. The germline V gene has CDR1 SEHNR and CDR2 FQNEAQ (reference sequence). The chain's CDR3 is CASSLVSPGNYGYTF. The CDR3 DNA sequence: TGTGCCAGCAGCTTAGTTTCTCCCGGGAACTATGGCTACACCTTC.

This clonotype was seen repeatedly, ten times or more. Here the CDR3 reads CASSVMNTEAFF. The DNA for the CDR3 is TGTGCCAGCAGCGTGATGAACACTGAAGCTTTCTTT. V gene TRBV7-9 combines with J gene TRBJ1-1, with unresolved D. The CDR3 contains 12 residues. CDR1 and CDR2 (germline): SEHNR, FQNEAQ (reference sequence). The germline V and J ends were trimmed by 5 bases and 0 bases, with 4 bases remaining between them.

The sample holds many counts of this clonotype. The chain recombines TRBV12-3 or TRBV12-4 with TRBJ2-3; D is perhaps TRBD1 or TRBD2 (5 bases each). The CDR3 contains 15 residues. Trimming shortened V by 3 bases and J by 1 base, and 11 bases separated the two germline ends. CDR3 in amino acids: CASSFRQGGTDTQYF. DNA for the CDR3: TGTGCCAGCAGTTTTCGCCAGGGAGGCACAGATACGCAGTATTTT.

This clonotype came up many times. The chain combines TRBV11-3 with TRBJ2-1, with 8 positions matching TRBD2. Germline loops: CDR1 SGHNT, CDR2 YENEEA. CDR3 length: 18 residues. V lost 1 base and J lost 2; bases outside the gene matches: 10. The CDR3 protein is CASSLGGIAGGAYNEQFF. The CDR3 DNA follows: TGTGCCAGCAGCTTAGGTGGGATTGCGGGAGGCGCCTACAATGAGCAGTTCTTC.

This clonotype was seen at least ten times. The V and J genes are TRBV12-3 or TRBV12-4 and TRBJ1-1; 7 bases fit TRBD1. The V and J ends lost 6 bases and 3 bases, in that order; junction bases with no gene match: 7. CDR3 size: 14 residues. The CDR3: CASRKGARDTEAFF. DNA for the CDR3: TGTGCCAGCAGGAAGGGGGCGCGTGACACTGAAGCTTTCTTT.

A few counts support this clonotype. The junction departs from germline at one end; a sequencing error may be responsible. J is TRBJ2-2 and V is TRBV7-7; D is unclear. The germline V gene encodes CDR1 SSHAT and CDR2 FNYEAQ (reference sequence). The CDR3 spans 15 residues. The CDR3 DNA reads as TGTGCTAGCAGCTTAGATCGCTTCAGTACCGGGGAGCTGTTTTTT. It is translated as CASSLDRFSTGELFF.

This clonotype was counted many times. The V and J genes are TRBV2 and TRBJ1-5; no firm D call. From germline, CDR1 is SNHLY and CDR2 FYNNEI. V lost 4 bases to trimming and J lost 7 bases, with 11 bases between them. There are 13 residues in the CDR3. CDR3 DNA sequence: TGTGCCAGCAGTGGGTTTCATGGACAGCCCCAGCATTTT. Protein: CASSGFHGQPQHF.

Ten or more counts support this clonotype. The rearrangement joins TRBV2 to TRBJ2-3, with unresolved D. The germline V gene encodes CDR1 SNHLY and CDR2 FYNNEI. V shed 4 bases and J shed 3 bases, with 8 bases lying between them. This CDR3 has 13 residues. CDR3 in DNA: TGTGCCAGCAGTGTCGTGGGTACAGATACGCAGTATTTT. Residues: CASSVVGTDTQYF.

This clonotype has a handful of counts. One end of the junction does not line up with germline, which may come from a read error. The J gene is TRBJ1-2, the V gene TRBV27; possible D gene TRBD1, 5 bases. The CDR3 consists of 14 residues. Germline V gene lookup returns CDR1 MNHEY and CDR2 SMNVEV (reference sequence). The CDR3 region has the DNA TGTGCCAGCGGTTTATCAGACAGCAACTATGGCTACACCTTC. Amino acids: CASGLSDSNYGYTF.

In its sample, this clonotype was seen many times. The rearrangement links TRBV7-6 to TRBJ1-5; 9 positions match TRBD1. V shed 5 bases and J 3 bases; nucleotides not matched to a gene: 8. This CDR3 is built from 16 residues. From germline, CDR1 is SGHVS and CDR2 FNYEAQ. In nucleotides, the CDR3 is TGTGCCAGCAGCCCTGGGGGACAGGGAATCAATCAGCCCCAGCATTTT. Its protein product is CASSPGGQGINQPQHF.

At least ten counts were recorded for this clonotype. This chain uses TRBV6-2 or TRBV6-3 with TRBJ2-3; D may be TRBD1 (6 bases). This CDR3 spans 15 amino acids. CDR1 and CDR2 from the germline V gene are MNHEY and SVGEGT. Trimming took off 2 bases at V and 1 base at J, with 10 bases between the two ends. The CDR3 loop reads CASSYGAGGTDTQYF. CDR3 sequence (DNA): TGTGCCAGCAGTTACGGGGCAGGGGGCACAGATACGCAGTATTTT.

V gene TRBV3-1 combines with J gene TRBJ2-7; 8 bases fit TRBD2. CDR1 and CDR2 from the germline V gene are LGHDT and YNNKEL (reference sequence). The V gene end was trimmed by 1 base and the J gene end by 0 bases; junction bases not matched to a gene: 5. The CDR3 sequence is 16 residues long. The CDR3 protein is CASSQAVRGVSYEQYF. CDR3 DNA sequence: TGTGCCAGCAGCCAAGCTGTGCGGGGGGTCTCCTACGAGCAGTACTTC.

There are many counts of this clonotype. The rearrangement joins TRBV6-6 to TRBJ1-1, with TRBD1 as a possible D gene (6 bases). Germline loops: CDR1 MNHNY, CDR2 SVGAGI (reference sequence). V was trimmed by 0 bases and J by 6 bases, leaving 14 bases between them. The CDR3 spans 15 residues. The CDR3 region has the DNA TGTGCCAGCAGTTACTCACAGGGAAAAAGGGCTGAAGCTTTCTTT. Translation gives CASSYSQGKRAEAFF.

The sample holds many counts of this clonotype. The rearrangement links TRBV6-1 to TRBJ2-7; no definite D call. Per the germline V gene, CDR1 is MNHNS and CDR2 is SASEGT. V was clipped by 0 bases and J by 4 bases, with 7 bases between them. CDR3 length: 13 residues. The CDR3 DNA reads TGTGCCAGCAGTGAAGCGGGTTTTTACGAGCAGTACTTC. It translates to CASSEAGFYEQYF.

The chain links TRBV6-1 to TRBJ1-3; TRBD1 matches 8 bases. With 5 bases clipped from V and 4 bases from J, the junction kept 10 bases outside the gene matches. CDR1 and CDR2 (germline): MNHNS, SASEGT. This CDR3 has 16 amino acids. CDR3 sequence reads: CASSQDRARGGNTIYF. The CDR3 DNA reads TGTGCCAGCAGTCAGGACAGGGCGAGAGGCGGAAACACCATATATTTT.

The table lists this clonotype with many counts. This chain connects TRBV12-3 or TRBV12-4 to TRBJ2-5; no clear D. The CDR3 runs 13 residues. Trimming removed 3 bases from V and 1 base from J, with 6 bases in between. CDR3 protein: CASSFSSQETQYF. CDR3 in DNA: TGTGCCAGCAGTTTCTCCAGCCAAGAGACCCAGTACTTC.

This clonotype has more than one count but fewer than ten. This chain uses TRBV6-9 with TRBJ1-1, with 12 bases aligning to TRBD1. This CDR3 has 15 amino acids. The V segment lost 3 bases and the J segment 6 bases; nucleotides outside the gene matches: 5. Germline V gives CDR1 MNHGY, CDR2 SVAAGI. The CDR3: CASSYRDRGRSEAFF. DNA for the CDR3: TGTGCCAGCAGTTACAGGGACAGGGGGCGATCTGAAGCTTTCTTT.